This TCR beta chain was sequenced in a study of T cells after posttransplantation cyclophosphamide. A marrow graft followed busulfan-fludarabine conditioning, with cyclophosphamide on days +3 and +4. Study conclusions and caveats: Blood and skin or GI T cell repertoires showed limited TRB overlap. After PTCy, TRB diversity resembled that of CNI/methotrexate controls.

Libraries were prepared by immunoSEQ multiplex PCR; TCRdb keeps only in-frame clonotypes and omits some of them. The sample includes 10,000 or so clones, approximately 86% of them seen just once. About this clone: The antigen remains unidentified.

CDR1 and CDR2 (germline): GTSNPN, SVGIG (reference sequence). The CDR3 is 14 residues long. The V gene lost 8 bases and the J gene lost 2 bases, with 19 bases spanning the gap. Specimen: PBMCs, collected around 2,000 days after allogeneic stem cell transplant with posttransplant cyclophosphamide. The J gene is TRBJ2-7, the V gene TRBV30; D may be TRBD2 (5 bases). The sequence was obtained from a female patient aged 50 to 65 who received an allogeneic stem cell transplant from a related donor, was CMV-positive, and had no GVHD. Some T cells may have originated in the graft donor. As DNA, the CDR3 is TGTGCCGGTATAGTGGGAGCGCAGGCCTACGAGCAGTACTTC. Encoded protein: CAGIVGAQAYEQYF. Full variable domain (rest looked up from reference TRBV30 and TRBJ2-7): SQTIHQWPATLVQPVGSPLSLECTVEGTSNPNLYWYRQAAGRGLQLLFYSVGIGQISSEVPQNLSASRPQDRQFILSSKKLLLSDSGFYLCAGIVGAQAYEQYFGPGTRLTVT.